This TCR beta chain was recovered during a study of cytomegalovirus exposure and HLA in healthy donors. 13 Jbeta primers and 60 Vbeta primers were used for the PCR. Some clones are missing from TCRdb's copy, which holds only in-frame ones; the method was immunoSEQ multiplex PCR. Among roughly 150,000 clones listed, 60% to 85% were seen once. The sequence was obtained from a middle-aged man in good health and CMV-seropositive. The sequenced sample consisted of PBMCs.

Here the CDR3 DNA reads TGCGCCAGCAGCTTGGTAACTAGCGGGAACAATGAGCAGTTCTTC. Its protein product is CASSLVTSGNNEQFF. V usage is TRBV5-1 and J usage is TRBJ2-1; 10 nucleotides align to TRBD2. The CDR3 consists of 15 residues. Germline V gives CDR1 SGHRS, CDR2 YFSETQ. Losses at the gene ends were 0 bases for V and 5 bases for J; bases not matched to a gene: 2.